Described below is a single TCR beta chain sequence and its context. The sample belongs to a study of T cell changes during pregnancy in multiple sclerosis. Here immunoSEQ multiplex PCR was the method, and the copy in TCRdb shows in-frame clones only, minus some. The data show 100,000 or so clones, about 94% seen once. CDR3 length equals 13 residues. Germline V CDR1 and CDR2: SEHNR, FQNEAQ (reference sequence). The germline V and J ends were trimmed by 2 bases and 6 bases, with 10 bases remaining between them. V gene TRBV7-9 combines with J gene TRBJ1-2; tentative D call: TRBD1 (5 bases). The sequencing here drew on peripheral blood, taken after pregnancy. This TCR derives from a female donor in good health, enrolled as a control in a pregnancy study. The CDR3 coding sequence is TGTGCCAGCAGCTTACAGGGTACGGATGGCTACACCTTC. Its translation: CASSLQGTDGYTF.